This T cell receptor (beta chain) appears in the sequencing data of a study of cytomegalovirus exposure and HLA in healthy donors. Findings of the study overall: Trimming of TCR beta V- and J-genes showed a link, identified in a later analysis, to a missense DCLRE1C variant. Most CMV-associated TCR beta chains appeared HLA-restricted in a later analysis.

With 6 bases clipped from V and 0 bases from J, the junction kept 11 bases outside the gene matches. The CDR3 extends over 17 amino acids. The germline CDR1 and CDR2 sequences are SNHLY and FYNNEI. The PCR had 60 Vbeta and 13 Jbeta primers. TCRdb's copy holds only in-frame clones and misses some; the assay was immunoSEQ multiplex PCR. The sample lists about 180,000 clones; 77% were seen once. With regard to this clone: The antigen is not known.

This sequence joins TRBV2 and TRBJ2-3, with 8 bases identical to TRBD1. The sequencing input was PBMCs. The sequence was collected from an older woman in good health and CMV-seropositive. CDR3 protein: CASSFLGQGGSTDTQYF. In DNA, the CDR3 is TGTGCCAGCAGCTTCTTAGGACAGGGTGGAAGCACAGATACGCAGTATTTT.